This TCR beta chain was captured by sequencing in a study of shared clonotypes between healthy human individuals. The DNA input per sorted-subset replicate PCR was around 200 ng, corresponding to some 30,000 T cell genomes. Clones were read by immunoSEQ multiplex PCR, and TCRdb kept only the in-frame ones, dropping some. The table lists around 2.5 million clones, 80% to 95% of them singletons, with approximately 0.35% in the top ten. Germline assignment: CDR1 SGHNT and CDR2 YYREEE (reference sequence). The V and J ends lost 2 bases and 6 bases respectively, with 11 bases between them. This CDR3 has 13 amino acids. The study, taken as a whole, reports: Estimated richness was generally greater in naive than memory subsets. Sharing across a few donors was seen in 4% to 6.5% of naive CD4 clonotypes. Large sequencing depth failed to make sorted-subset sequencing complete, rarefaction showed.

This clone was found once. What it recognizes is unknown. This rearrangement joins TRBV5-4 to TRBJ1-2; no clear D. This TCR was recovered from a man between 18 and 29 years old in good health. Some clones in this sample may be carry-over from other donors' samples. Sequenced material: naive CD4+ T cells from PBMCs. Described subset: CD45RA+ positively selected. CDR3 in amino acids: CASSFSREDGYTF. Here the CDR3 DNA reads TGTGCCAGCAGCTTCTCGAGGGAAGATGGCTACACCTTC.